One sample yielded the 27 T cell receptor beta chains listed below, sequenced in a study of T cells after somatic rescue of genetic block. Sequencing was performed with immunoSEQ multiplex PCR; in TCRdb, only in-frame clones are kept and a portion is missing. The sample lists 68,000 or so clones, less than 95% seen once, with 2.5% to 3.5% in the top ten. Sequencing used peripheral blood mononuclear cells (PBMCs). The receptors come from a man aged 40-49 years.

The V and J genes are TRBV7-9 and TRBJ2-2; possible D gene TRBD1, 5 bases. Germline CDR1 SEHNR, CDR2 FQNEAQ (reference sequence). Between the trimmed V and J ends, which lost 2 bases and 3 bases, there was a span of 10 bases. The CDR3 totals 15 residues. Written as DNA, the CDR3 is TGTGCCAGCAGCTTAAGGGGTCCGGACACCGGGGAGCTGTTTTTT. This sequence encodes CASSLRGPDTGELFF.

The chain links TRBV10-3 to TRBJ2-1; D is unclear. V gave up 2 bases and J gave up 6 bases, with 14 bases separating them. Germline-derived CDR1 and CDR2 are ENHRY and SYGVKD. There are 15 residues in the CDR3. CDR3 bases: TGTGCCATCAGTGAGCCCGGTCGTTTGGGCAATGAGCAGTTCTTC. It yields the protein CAISEPGRLGNEQFF.

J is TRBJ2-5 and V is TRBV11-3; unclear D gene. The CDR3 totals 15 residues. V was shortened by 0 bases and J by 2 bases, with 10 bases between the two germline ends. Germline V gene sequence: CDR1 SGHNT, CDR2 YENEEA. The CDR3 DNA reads TGTGCCAGCAGCTTAGAAGGGCAGACTCAAGAGACCCAGTACTTC. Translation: CASSLEGQTQETQYF.

This CDR3 is CASSLDGNEKLFF. The CDR3 DNA reads TGTGCCAGCAGCTTAGACGGGAATGAAAAACTGTTTTTT. The rearrangement links TRBV7-2 to TRBJ1-4; D gene unclear. Germline CDR1 reads SGHTA; CDR2 reads FQGNSA. The CDR3 length is 13 residues. V was shortened by 1 base and J by 5 bases, with 5 bases between the two germline ends.

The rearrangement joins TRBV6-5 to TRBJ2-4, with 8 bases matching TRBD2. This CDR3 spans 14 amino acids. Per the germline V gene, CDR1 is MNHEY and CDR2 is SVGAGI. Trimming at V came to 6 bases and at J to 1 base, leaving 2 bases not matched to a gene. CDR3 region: CASSRLAAKNIQYF. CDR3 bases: TGTGCCAGCAGCCGACTAGCGGCCAAAAACATTCAGTACTTC.

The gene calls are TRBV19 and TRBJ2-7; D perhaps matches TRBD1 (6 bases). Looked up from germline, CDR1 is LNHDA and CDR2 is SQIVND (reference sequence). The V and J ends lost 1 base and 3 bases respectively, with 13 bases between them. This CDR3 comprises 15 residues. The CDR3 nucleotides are TGTGCCAGTAGTATAGCCCAGGGGAAAGTCTACGAGCAGTACTTC. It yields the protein CASSIAQGKVYEQYF.

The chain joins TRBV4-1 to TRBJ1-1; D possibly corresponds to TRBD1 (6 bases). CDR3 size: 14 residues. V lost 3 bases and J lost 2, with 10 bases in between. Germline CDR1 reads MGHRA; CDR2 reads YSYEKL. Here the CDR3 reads CASSQIGGNTEAFF. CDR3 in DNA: TGCGCCAGCAGCCAGATAGGGGGAAACACTGAAGCTTTCTTT.

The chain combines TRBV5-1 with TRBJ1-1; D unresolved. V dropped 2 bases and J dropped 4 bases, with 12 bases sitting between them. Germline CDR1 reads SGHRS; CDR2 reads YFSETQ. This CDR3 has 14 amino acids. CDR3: CASSLSSGLTEAFF. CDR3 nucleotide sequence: TGCGCCAGCAGCTTAAGCAGTGGTCTCACTGAAGCTTTCTTT. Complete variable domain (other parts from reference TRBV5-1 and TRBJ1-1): KAGVTQTPRYLIKTRGQQVTLSCSPISGHRSVSWYQQTPGQGLQFLFEYFSETQRNKGNFPGRFSGRQFSNSRSEMNVSTLELGDSALYLCASSLSSGLTEAFFGQGTRLTVV.

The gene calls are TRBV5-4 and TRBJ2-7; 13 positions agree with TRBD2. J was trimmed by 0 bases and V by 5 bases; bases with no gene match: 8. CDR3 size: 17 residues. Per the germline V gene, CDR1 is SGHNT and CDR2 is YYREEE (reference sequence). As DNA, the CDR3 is TGTGCCAGCAGTCCCGGACTAGCGGGGGCCTTCTCCTACGAGCAGTACTTC. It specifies CASSPGLAGAFSYEQYF.

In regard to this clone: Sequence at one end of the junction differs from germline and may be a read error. The CDR3 DNA sequence: TGTGCTAGCAGCTTATTCAACAAGAACACTGAAGCTTTCTTT. It translates to CASSLFNKNTEAFF. The chain carries TRBV7-7 and TRBJ1-1, with D uncertain. Germline V gene lookup returns CDR1 SSHAT and CDR2 FNYEAQ (reference sequence). The CDR3 sequence is 14 residues long.

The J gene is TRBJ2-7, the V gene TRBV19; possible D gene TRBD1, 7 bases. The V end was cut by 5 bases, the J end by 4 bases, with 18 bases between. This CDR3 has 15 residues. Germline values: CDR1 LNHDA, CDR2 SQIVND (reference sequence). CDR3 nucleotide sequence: TGTGCCAGTAGTTCCTCAGGGGGGTTTGGGTACGAGCAGTACTTC. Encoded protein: CASSSSGGFGYEQYF.

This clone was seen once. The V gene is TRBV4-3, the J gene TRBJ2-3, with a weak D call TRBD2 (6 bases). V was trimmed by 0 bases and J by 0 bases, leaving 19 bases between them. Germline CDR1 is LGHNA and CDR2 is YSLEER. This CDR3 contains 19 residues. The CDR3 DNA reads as TGCGCCAGCAGCCAAGATTTGGCTAGCGTATACACTAGCACAGATACGCAGTATTTT. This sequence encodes CASSQDLASVYTSTDTQYF.

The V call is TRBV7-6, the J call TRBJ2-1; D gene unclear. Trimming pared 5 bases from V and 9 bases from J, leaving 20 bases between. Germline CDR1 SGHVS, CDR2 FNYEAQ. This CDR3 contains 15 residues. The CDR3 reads CASSLPAAATTEQFF. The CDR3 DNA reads TGTGCCAGCAGCCTCCCGGCAGCAGCTACAACTGAGCAGTTCTTC. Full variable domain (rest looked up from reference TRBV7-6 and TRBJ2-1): GAGVSQSPRYKVTKRGQDVALRCDPISGHVSLYWYRQALGQGPEFLTYFNYEAQQDKSGLPNDRFSAERPEGSISTLTIQRTEQRDSAMYRCASSLPAAATTEQFFGPGTRLTVL.

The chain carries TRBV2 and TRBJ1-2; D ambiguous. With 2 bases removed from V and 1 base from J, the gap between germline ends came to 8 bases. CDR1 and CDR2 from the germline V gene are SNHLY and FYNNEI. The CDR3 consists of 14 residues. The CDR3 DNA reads TGTGCCAGCAGTGAACAGGCGAATAACTATGGCTACACCTTC. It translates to CASSEQANNYGYTF.

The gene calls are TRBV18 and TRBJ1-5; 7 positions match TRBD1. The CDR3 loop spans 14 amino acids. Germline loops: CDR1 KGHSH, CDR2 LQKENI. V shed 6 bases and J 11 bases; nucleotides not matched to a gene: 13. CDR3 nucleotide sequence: TGTGCCAGCTCCCAGGGGGGCCAAGCTTCGTCCCAGCATTTT. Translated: CASSQGGQASSQHF.

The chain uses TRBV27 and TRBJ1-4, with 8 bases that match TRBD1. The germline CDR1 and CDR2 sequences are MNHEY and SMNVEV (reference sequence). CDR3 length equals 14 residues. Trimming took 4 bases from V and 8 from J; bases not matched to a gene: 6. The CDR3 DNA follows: TGTGCCAGCAGTTCACAGGGGGTCGGGGAAAAACTGTTTTTT. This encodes CASSSQGVGEKLFF.

The CDR3, as DNA: TGTGCCAGTAGCAGTAGCAGACTAGCGGGGGGTAAGAACACCGGGGAGCTGTTTTTT. This translates into CASSSSRLAGGKNTGELFF. V usage is TRBV19 and J usage is TRBJ2-2; 13 nucleotides align to TRBD2. CDR1 is LNHDA, CDR2 SQIVND, per germline (reference sequence). V trimming: 6 bases; J trimming: 1 base; junction bases outside the gene matches: 11. The CDR3 has 19 amino acids.

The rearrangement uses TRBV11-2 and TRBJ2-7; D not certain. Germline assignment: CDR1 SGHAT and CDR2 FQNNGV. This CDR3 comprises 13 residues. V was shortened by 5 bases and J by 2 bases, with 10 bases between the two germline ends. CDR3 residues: CASSPRVAYEQYF. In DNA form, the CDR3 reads TGTGCCAGCAGCCCCCGGGTAGCCTACGAGCAGTACTTC.

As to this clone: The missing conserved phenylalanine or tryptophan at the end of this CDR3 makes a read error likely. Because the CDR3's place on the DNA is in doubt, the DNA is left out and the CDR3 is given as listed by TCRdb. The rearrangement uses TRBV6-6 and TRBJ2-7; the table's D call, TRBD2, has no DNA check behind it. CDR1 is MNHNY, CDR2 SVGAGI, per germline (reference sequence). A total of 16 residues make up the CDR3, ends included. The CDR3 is CASSYQSGTAPGLAFR.

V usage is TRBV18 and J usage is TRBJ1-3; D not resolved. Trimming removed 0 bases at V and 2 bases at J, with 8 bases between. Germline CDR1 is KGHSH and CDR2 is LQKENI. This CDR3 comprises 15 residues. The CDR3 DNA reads TGTGCCAGCTCACCACCCAACCCGGCTGGAAACACCATATATTTT. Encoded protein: CASSPPNPAGNTIYF.

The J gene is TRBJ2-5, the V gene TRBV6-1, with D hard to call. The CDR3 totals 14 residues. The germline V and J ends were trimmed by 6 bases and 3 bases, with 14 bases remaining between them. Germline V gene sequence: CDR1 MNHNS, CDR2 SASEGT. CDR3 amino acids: CASRLAGPKETQYF. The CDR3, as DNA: TGTGCCAGCAGATTGGCCGGGCCTAAAGAGACCCAGTACTTC.

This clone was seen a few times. CDR3 bases: TGTGCCAGTAGTATAGGGGGGGGGCCGGATCAGCCCCAGCATTTT. Translating it yields CASSIGGGPDQPQHF. The chain has TRBV19 and TRBJ1-5; perhaps TRBD1 as D (6 bases). In germline, CDR1 is LNHDA, CDR2 SQIVND (reference sequence). V was trimmed by 1 base and J by 5 bases, leaving 12 bases between them. This CDR3 is built from 15 residues.

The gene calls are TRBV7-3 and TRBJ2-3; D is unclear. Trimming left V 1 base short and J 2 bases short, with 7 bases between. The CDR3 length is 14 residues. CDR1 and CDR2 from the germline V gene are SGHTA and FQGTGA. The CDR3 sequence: CASSLMGITDTQYF. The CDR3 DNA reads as TGTGCCAGCAGCTTAATGGGCATCACAGATACGCAGTATTTT.

This CDR3 is CASSVGLAYEQYF. The DNA of the CDR3 is TGTGCCAGTAGTGTCGGACTAGCCTACGAGCAGTACTTC. V and J are TRBV19 and TRBJ2-7, with TRBD2 matching 7 bases. The CDR3 has 13 amino acids. After removal of 5 bases from V and 2 bases from J, the junction contained 3 bases not matched to a gene. Germline V gene data show CDR1 as LNHDA and CDR2 as SQIVND (reference sequence).

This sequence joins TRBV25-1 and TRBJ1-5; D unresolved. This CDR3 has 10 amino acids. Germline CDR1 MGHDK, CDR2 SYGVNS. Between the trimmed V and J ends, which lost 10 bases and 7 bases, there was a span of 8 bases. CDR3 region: CATSQQPQHF. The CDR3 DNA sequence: TGTGCCACCTCCCAACAGCCCCAGCATTTT.

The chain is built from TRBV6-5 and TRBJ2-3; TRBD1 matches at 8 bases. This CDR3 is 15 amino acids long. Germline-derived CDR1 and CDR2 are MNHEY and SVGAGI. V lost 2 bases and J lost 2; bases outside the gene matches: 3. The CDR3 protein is CASSYTGQDTDTQYF. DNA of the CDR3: TGTGCCAGCAGTTACACGGGACAGGACACAGATACGCAGTATTTT.

CDR3 protein: CASRPTPGQGTLNSPLHF. For the CDR3, the DNA is TGTGCCAGCAGGCCTACGCCGGGACAGGGGACGCTAAATTCACCCCTCCACTTT. J is TRBJ1-6 and V is TRBV27; 10 nucleotides line up with TRBD1. The germline CDR1 and CDR2 sequences are MNHEY and SMNVEV (reference sequence). The CDR3 has 18 residues. With V trimmed by 6 bases and J by 7 bases, 15 bases remained unmatched.